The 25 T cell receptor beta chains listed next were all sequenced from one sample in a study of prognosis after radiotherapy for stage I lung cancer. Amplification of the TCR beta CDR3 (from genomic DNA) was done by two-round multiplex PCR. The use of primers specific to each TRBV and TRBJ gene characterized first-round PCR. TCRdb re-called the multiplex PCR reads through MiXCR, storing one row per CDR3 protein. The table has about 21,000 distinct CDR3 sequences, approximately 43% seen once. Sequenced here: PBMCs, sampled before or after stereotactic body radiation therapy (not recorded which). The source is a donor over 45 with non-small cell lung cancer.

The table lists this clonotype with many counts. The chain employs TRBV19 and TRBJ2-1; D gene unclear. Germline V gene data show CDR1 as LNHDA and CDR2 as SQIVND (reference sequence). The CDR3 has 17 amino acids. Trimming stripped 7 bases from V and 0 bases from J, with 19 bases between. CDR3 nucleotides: TGTGCCAGTACCACCACTACGACTGGACGCTCCTACAATGAGCAGTTCTTC. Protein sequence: CASTTTTTGRSYNEQFF.

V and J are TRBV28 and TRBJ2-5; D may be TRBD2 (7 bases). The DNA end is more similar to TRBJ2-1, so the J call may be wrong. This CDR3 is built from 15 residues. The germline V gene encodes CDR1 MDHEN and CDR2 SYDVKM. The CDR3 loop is CASGRGGPSGNEQFF. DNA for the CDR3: TGTGCCAGCGGGAGGGGGGGACCATCGGGAAATGAGCAGTTCTTC.

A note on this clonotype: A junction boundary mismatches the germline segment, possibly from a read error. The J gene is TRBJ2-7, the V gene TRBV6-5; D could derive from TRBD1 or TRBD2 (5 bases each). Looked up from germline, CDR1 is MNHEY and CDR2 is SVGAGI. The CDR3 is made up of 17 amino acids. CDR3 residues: CAGSYGSGLAGSYEQYF. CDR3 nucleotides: TGTGCCGGCAGTTACGGGTCAGGGCTAGCCGGCTCCTACGAGCAGTACTTC.

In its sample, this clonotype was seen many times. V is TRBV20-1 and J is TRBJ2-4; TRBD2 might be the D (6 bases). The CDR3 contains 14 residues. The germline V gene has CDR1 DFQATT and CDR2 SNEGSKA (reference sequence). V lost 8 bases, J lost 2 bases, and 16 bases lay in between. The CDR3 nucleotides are TGCAGTATTGGGACTGCAGCTACCAAAAACATTCAGTACTTC. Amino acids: CSIGTAATKNIQYF.

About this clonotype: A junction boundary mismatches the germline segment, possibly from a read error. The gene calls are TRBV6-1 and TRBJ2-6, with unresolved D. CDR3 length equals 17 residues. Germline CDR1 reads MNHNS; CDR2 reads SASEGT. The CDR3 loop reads CASSEVRRTSVANVLTF. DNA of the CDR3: TGTGCCAGCAGTGAAGTCCGCAGGACCTCTGTGGCCAACGTCCTGACTTTC.

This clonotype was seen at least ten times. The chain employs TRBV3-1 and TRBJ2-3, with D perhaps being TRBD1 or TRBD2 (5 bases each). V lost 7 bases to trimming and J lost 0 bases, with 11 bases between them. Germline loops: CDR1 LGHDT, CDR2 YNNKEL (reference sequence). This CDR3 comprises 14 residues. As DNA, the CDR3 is TGTGCCAGCACGGTCGGGGCTAGCACAGATACGCAGTATTTT. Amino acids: CASTVGASTDTQYF.

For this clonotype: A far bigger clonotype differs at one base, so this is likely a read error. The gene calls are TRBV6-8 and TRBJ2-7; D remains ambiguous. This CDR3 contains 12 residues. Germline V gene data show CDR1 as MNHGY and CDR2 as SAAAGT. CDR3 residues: CASSYSVNEHYF. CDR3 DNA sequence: TGTGCCAGCAGTTATTCGGTTAACGAGCATTACTTC.

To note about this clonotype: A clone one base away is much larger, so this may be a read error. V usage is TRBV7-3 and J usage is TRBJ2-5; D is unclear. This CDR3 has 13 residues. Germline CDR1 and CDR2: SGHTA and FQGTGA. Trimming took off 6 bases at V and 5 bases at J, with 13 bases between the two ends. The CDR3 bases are TGTGCCAGCAGACGTCAGGTTGGCGAGACCCAGTACTTC. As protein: CASRRQVGETQYF.

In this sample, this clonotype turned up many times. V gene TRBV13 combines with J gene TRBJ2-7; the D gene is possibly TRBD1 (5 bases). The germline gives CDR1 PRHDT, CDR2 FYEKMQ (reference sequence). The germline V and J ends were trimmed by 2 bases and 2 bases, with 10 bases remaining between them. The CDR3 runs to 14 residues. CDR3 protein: CASSLQAGTYEQYF. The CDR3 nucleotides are TGTGCCAGCAGCTTACAGGCAGGGACCTACGAGCAGTACTTC.

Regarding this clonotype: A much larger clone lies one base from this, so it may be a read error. CDR3 sequence: CSARVSGRAETKYF. CDR3 DNA sequence: TGCAGTGCTAGAGTTAGCGGGAGGGCGGAGACCAAGTACTTC. This sequence joins TRBV20-1 and TRBJ2-5; 11 nucleotides line up with TRBD2. CDR3 size: 14 residues. CDR1 DFQATT and CDR2 SNEGSKA come from the germline V gene (reference sequence).

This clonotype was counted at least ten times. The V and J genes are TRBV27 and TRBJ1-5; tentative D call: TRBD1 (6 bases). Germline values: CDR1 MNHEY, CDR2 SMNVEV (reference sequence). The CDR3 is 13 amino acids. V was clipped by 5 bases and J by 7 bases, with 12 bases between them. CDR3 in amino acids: CASSIDRSQPQHF. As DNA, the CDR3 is TGTGCCAGCAGTATAGACAGGAGCCAGCCCCAGCATTTT.

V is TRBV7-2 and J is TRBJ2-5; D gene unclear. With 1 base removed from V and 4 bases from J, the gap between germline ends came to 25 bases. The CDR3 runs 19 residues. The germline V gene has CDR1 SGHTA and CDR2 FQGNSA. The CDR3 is CASSLVVGLSVGPGETQYF. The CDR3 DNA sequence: TGTGCCAGCAGCTTAGTGGTCGGCTTATCGGTAGGGCCAGGAGAGACCCAGTACTTC.

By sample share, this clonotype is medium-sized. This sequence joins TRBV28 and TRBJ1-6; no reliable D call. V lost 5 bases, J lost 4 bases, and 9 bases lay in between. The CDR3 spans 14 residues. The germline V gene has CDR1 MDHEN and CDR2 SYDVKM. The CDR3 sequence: CASSPSFYNSPLHF. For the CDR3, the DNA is TGTGCCAGCAGTCCTTCCTTTTATAATTCACCCCTCCACTTT. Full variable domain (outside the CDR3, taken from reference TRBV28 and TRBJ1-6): DVKVTQSSRYLVKRTGEKVFLECVQDMDHENMFWYRQDPGLGLRLIYFSYDVKMKEKGDIPEGYSVSREKKERFSLILESASTNQTSMYLCASSPSFYNSPLHFGNGTRLTVT.

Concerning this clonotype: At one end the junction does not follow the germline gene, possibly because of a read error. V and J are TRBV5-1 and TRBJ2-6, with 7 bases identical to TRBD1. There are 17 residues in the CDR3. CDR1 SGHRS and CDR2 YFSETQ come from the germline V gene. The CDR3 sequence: CASSQGQWVFGANVLTF. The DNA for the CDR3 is TGCGCCAGCAGCCAGGGACAGTGGGTGTTTGGGGCCAACGTCCTTACTTTC.

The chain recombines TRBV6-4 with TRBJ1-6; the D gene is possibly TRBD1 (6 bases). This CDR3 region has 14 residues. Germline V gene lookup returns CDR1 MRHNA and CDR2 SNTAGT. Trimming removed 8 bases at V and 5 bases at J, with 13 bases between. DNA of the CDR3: TGTGCCAGCTATGGCAGGGGAAATAATTCACCCCTCCACTTT. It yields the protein CASYGRGNNSPLHF.

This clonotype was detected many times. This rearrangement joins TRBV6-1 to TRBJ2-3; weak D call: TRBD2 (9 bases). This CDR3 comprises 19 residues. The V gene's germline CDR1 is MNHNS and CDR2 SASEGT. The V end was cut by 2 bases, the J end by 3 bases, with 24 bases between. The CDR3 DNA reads TGTGCCAGCAGTGAACTGCGGGGGGGACAGGTTGGGAAGACAGATACGCAGTATTTT. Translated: CASSELRGGQVGKTDTQYF.

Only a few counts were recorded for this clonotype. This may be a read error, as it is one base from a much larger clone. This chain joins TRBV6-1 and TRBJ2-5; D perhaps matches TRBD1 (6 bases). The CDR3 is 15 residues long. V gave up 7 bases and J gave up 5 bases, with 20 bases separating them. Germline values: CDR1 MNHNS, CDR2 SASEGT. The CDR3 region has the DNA TGTGCCAGCATTTCAAACACAGGGTTCGGGGAGACCCAGTACTTC. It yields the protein CASISNTGFGETQYF.

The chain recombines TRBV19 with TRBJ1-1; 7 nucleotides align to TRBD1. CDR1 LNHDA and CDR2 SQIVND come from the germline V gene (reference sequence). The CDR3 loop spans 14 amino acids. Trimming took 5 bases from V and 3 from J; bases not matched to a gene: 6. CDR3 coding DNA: TGTGCCAGTAGTGGACGACAGGGCCACACTGAAGCTTTCTTT. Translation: CASSGRQGHTEAFF.

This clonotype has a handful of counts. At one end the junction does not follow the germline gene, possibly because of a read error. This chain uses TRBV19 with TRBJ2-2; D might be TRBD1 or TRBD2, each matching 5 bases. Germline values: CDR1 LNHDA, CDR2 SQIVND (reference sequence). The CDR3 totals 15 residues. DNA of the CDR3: TGTGCCAGTAGTATTTGGGGATTAGGGCCCAGGGAGCTGGTTTTT. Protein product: CASSIWGLGPRELVF. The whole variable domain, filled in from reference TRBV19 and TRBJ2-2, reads DGGITQSPKYLFRKEGQNVTLSCEQNLNHDAMYWYRQDPGQGLRLIYYSQIVNDFQKGDIAEGYSVSREKKESFPLTVTSAQKNPTAFYLCASSIWGLGPRELVFGEGSRLTVL.

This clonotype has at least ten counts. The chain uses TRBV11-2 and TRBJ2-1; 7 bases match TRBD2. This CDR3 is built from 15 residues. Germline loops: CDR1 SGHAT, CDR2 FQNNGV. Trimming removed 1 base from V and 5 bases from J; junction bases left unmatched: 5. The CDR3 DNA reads TGTGCCAGCAGCTTAGCAACGGGAGGCCACAATGAGCAGTTCTTC. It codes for CASSLATGGHNEQFF.

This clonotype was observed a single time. The CDR3 DNA is TGTGCCAGCAGCTTATTCGGACCCTACGAGCAGTACTTC. Protein product: CASSLFGPYEQYF. This chain links TRBV11-2 with TRBJ2-7; D gene unclear. The germline V gene encodes CDR1 SGHAT and CDR2 FQNNGV. The length of the CDR3 is 13 residues. Trimming cost V 2 bases and J 2 bases, with 7 bases left between them.

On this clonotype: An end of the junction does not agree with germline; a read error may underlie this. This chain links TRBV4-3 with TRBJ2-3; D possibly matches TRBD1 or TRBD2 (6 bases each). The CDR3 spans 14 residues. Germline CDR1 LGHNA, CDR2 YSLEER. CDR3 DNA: TGCGCCAGCAGACAAGGGGGGAGGACAGATACGCAGTATTTT. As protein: CASRQGGRTDTQYF.

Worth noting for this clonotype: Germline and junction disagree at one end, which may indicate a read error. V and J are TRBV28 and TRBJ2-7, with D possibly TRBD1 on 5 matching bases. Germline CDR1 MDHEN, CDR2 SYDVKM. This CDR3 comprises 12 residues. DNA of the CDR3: TGTGCCAGTTTGGGGCGGTCCTACGAGCGGTACTTC. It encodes CASLGRSYERYF.

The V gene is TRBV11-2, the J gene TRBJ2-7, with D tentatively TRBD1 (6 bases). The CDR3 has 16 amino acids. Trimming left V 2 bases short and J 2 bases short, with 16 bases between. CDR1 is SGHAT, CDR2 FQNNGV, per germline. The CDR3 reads CASSLYQQGTTYEQYF. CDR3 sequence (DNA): TGTGCCAGCAGCTTATATCAACAGGGTACTACCTACGAGCAGTACTTC. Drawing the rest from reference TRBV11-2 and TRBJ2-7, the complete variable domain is EAGVAQSPRYKIIEKRQSVAFWCNPISGHATLYWYQQILGQGPKLLIQFQNNGVVDDSQLPKDRFSAERLKGVDSTLKIQPAKLEDSAVYLCASSLYQQGTTYEQYFGPGTRLTVT.

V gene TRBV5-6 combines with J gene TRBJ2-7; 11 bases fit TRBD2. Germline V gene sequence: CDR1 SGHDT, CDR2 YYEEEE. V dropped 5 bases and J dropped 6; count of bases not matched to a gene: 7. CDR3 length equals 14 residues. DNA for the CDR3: TGTGCCAGCAGACTAGCGGGAGATCCGGGCGAGCAGTACTTC. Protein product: CASRLAGDPGEQYF.